Each of the 21 T cell receptor beta chains below was sequenced from the same sample in a study of T cell responses to AZD1222 COVID-19 vaccine. Clones were sequenced by immunoSEQ multiplex PCR, and TCRdb holds only the in-frame ones, with some missing. The sample holds 200,000 to 250,000 clones, around 94% seen once. Source: peripheral blood, taken 28 days after the second dose of the MenACWY control vaccine. Receptors originate from an adult who received the MenACWY meningococcal vaccine as a control.

The chain recombines TRBV27 with TRBJ2-3, with a weak D call TRBD2 (6 bases). Germline loops: CDR1 MNHEY, CDR2 SMNVEV (reference sequence). The CDR3 extends over 15 amino acids. Trimming stripped 4 bases from V and 1 base from J, with 12 bases between. The CDR3 nucleotides read TGTGCCAGCAGTTGGGTCGGAGGGGGCACAGATACGCAGTATTTT. This encodes CASSWVGGGTDTQYF.

The chain couples TRBV28 to TRBJ1-4, with a possible D match to TRBD1 (5 bases). V was cut by 10 bases and J by 0 bases, with 12 bases left in between. The germline CDR1 and CDR2 sequences are MDHEN and SYDVKM. The length of the CDR3 is 14 residues. The CDR3, as DNA: TGTGCCACAAAAAGGGGTGCAACTAATGAAAAACTGTTTTTT. Protein product: CATKRGATNEKLFF. Using reference TRBV28 and TRBJ1-4 for the parts outside the CDR3, the full variable domain is DVKVTQSSRYLVKRTGEKVFLECVQDMDHENMFWYRQDPGLGLRLIYFSYDVKMKEKGDIPEGYSVSREKKERFSLILESASTNQTSMYLCATKRGATNEKLFFGSGTQLSVL.

The gene calls are TRBV19 and TRBJ2-7, with D possibly matching TRBD1 (5 bases). With 3 bases removed from V and 3 bases from J, the gap between germline ends came to 12 bases. The CDR3 runs 14 residues. Germline V lookup: CDR1 LNHDA, CDR2 SQIVND (reference sequence). The CDR3 region is CASSIQSGYYEQYF. Written as DNA, the CDR3 is TGTGCCAGTAGTATCCAATCAGGGTACTACGAGCAGTACTTC. Full variable domain (missing parts from reference TRBV19 and TRBJ2-7): DGGITQSPKYLFRKEGQNVTLSCEQNLNHDAMYWYRQDPGQGLRLIYYSQIVNDFQKGDIAEGYSVSREKKESFPLTVTSAQKNPTAFYLCASSIQSGYYEQYFGPGTRLTVT.

The chain has TRBV28 and TRBJ1-2; D unclear. CDR1 is MDHEN, CDR2 SYDVKM, per germline. The CDR3 is 13 residues long. Trimming removed 3 bases at V and 8 bases at J, with 13 bases between. CDR3 bases: TGTGCCAGCAGTTTCTTCGCAGGCGGGGGCTACACCTTC. Encoded protein: CASSFFAGGGYTF.

The rearrangement links TRBV5-1 to TRBJ2-7; D is uncertain. V lost 4 bases and J 0 bases, leaving 14 bases between the germline ends. Per germline, CDR1 SGHRS and CDR2 YFSETQ. This CDR3 contains 15 residues. As DNA, the CDR3 is TGCGCCAGCAGCACCGGGCCTCCTCCCTCCTACGAGCAGTACTTC. As protein: CASSTGPPPSYEQYF.

The chain has TRBV11-1 and TRBJ2-5, with D tentatively TRBD1 or TRBD2 (5 bases each). The CDR3 extends over 14 amino acids. Germline lookup yields CDR1 SGHAT and CDR2 FQDESV (reference sequence). V was trimmed by 8 bases and J by 5 bases, leaving 18 bases between them. CDR3 in amino acids: CASAPGASLETQYF. The DNA for the CDR3 is TGTGCCAGCGCCCCTGGGGCTAGCTTGGAGACCCAGTACTTC.

The rearrangement uses TRBV9 and TRBJ1-1; 10 bases agree with TRBD1. Germline CDR1 reads SGDLS; CDR2 reads YYNGEE. Trimming took 0 bases from V and 1 from J; bases not matched to a gene: 6. CDR3 length: 17 amino acids. CDR3 protein: CASSVVGTGVGNTEAFF. Written as DNA, the CDR3 is TGTGCCAGCAGCGTAGTCGGGACAGGGGTCGGGAACACTGAAGCTTTCTTT. Variable domain in full (rest from reference TRBV9 and TRBJ1-1): DSGVTQTPKHLITATGQRVTLRCSPRSGDLSVYWYQQSLDQGLQFLIQYYNGEERAKGNILERFSAQQFPDLHSELNLSSLELGDSALYFCASSVVGTGVGNTEAFFGQGTRLTVV.

The rearrangement uses TRBV28 and TRBJ1-2, with 7 bases lining up with TRBD1. CDR1 is MDHEN, CDR2 SYDVKM, per germline. The CDR3 has 12 amino acids. The V segment lost 10 bases and the J segment 4 bases; nucleotides outside the gene matches: 6. The DNA of the CDR3 is TGTGCCACACAGGGGACAGTCTATGGCTACACCTTC. It codes for CATQGTVYGYTF.

The genes are TRBV7-8 and TRBJ1-3, with unresolved D. Germline V CDR1 and CDR2: SGHVS, FQNEAQ. V lost 0 bases and J lost 0, with 9 bases in between. The CDR3 consists of 16 residues. The CDR3 spells CASSLAPVSSGNTIYF. In nucleotides, the CDR3 is TGTGCCAGCAGCTTAGCCCCAGTTAGCTCTGGAAACACCATATATTTT.

The CDR3 DNA is TGTGCCAGCAGAACAGGAGGGGTCACTGAAGCTTTCTTT. Translating it yields CASRTGGVTEAFF. V and J are TRBV6-5 and TRBJ1-1, with D perhaps matching TRBD1 (5 bases). Germline CDR1 is MNHEY and CDR2 is SVGAGI. The CDR3 loop spans 13 amino acids. The V and J ends lost 6 bases and 4 bases respectively, with 12 bases between them.

The rearrangement links TRBV5-1 to TRBJ2-7, with 7 positions matching TRBD1. Germline assignment: CDR1 SGHRS and CDR2 YFSETQ. V gave up 0 bases and J gave up 4 bases; unmatched junction bases: 4. This CDR3 has 14 residues. CDR3 residues: CASSLAPGGYEQYF. The DNA for the CDR3 is TGCGCCAGCAGCTTGGCCCCAGGGGGATACGAGCAGTACTTC.

The chain has TRBV28 and TRBJ2-5; possibly TRBD2 for D (7 bases). Trimming removed 7 bases at V and 5 bases at J, with 20 bases between. Looked up from germline, CDR1 is MDHEN and CDR2 is SYDVKM. This CDR3 has 15 residues. CDR3 DNA: TGTGCCAGCAAAACCTTAAGGGGGGGGCACGAGACCCAGTACTTC. This sequence encodes CASKTLRGGHETQYF.

This clone was picked up one time. The chain carries TRBV5-1 and TRBJ2-3; 11 bases match TRBD2. There are 16 residues in the CDR3. Germline V gene sequence: CDR1 SGHRS, CDR2 YFSETQ. V was pared by 1 base and J by 6 bases, with 7 bases of the junction left unmatched. The CDR3 spells CASSLTTSGRGDTQYF. CDR3 sequence (DNA): TGCGCCAGCAGCTTGACCACTAGCGGGAGAGGGGATACGCAGTATTTT.

The chain uses TRBV3-1 (or the pseudogene TRBV3-2) and TRBJ1-2; D may be TRBD1 (6 bases). The V and J ends lost 1 base and 7 bases respectively, with 16 bases between them. Germline values: CDR1 LGHDT, CDR2 YNNKEL (reference sequence). The CDR3 has 15 amino acids. This chain's CDR3 is CASSQGETGSSGYTF. The CDR3 nucleotides are TGTGCCAGCAGCCAAGGCGAAACAGGGTCGAGTGGCTACACCTTC.

The chain joins TRBV19 to TRBJ1-1, with a tentative D call TRBD1 (6 bases). CDR1 is LNHDA, CDR2 SQIVND, per germline (reference sequence). This CDR3 contains 14 residues. V gave up 5 bases and J gave up 7 bases, with 17 bases separating them. CDR3 residues: CASSVGQSRNEAFF. The CDR3 nucleotides are TGTGCCAGTAGTGTCGGACAGAGCCGAAATGAAGCTTTCTTT.

This clone was seen once. The V call is TRBV5-1, the J call TRBJ2-7; a possible D gene is TRBD1 (6 bases). Germline-derived CDR1 and CDR2 are SGHRS and YFSETQ. Trimming removed 5 bases at V and 5 bases at J, with 14 bases between. The CDR3 totals 13 residues. CDR3 loop: CASSSGVLNEQYF. DNA of the CDR3: TGCGCCAGCAGTTCAGGGGTTCTAAACGAGCAGTACTTC.

The gene calls are TRBV15 and TRBJ2-2; tentatively, D is TRBD2 (7 bases). The germline V gene has CDR1 LNHNV and CDR2 YYDKDF (reference sequence). Trimming took off 3 bases at V and 2 bases at J, with 16 bases between the two ends. The length of the CDR3 is 17 residues. CDR3 DNA sequence: TGTGCCACCAGCAGTACACGGGGGGCGGAAAACACCGGGGAGCTGTTTTTT. Translated, it gives CATSSTRGAENTGELFF.

This chain joins TRBV6-1 and TRBJ2-4; perhaps D is TRBD1 or TRBD2 (6 bases each). Germline CDR1 reads MNHNS; CDR2 reads SASEGT. The CDR3 runs 16 residues. Trimming stripped 2 bases from V and 3 bases from J, with 14 bases between. CDR3 DNA: TGTGCCAGCAGTGAAATAGGGGGGCCTGACAAAAACATTCAGTACTTC. It encodes CASSEIGGPDKNIQYF.

In its sample, this clone was seen a few times. V usage is TRBV30 and J usage is TRBJ2-2, with a weak D call TRBD1 (6 bases). CDR1 and CDR2 from the germline V gene are GTSNPN and SVGIG (reference sequence). CDR3 size: 14 residues. V was clipped by 5 bases and J by 1 base, with 11 bases between them. Written as DNA, the CDR3 is TGTGCCTGGTTTGACAGGCGGAACACCGGGGAGCTGTTTTTT. It encodes CAWFDRRNTGELFF.

This sequence joins TRBV27 and TRBJ2-7; no clear D gene. V was shortened by 5 bases and J by 3 bases, with 11 bases between the two germline ends. The germline gives CDR1 MNHEY, CDR2 SMNVEV (reference sequence). The CDR3 has 13 residues. CDR3 in amino acids: CASSRTENYEQYF. The CDR3, as DNA: TGTGCCAGCAGTAGAACAGAAAACTACGAGCAGTACTTC.

The chain employs TRBV20-1 and TRBJ1-2, with D uncertain. CDR3 length: 14 residues. From germline, CDR1 is DFQATT and CDR2 SNEGSKA (reference sequence). V lost 3 bases and J 0 bases, leaving 11 bases between the germline ends. CDR3 sequence reads: CSASGWESNYGYTF. The DNA for the CDR3 is TGCAGTGCTAGTGGCTGGGAATCTAACTATGGCTACACCTTC.